The 21 T cell receptor beta chains presented below share a single source sample, sequenced in a study of T-cell memory formation after mild COVID-19. Via MiXCR, TCRdb re-called the 5' RACE reads, giving one row per CDR3 protein. The sample contains 550,000 to 600,000 distinct CDR3 sequences, about 20% of which appear only once. Sequenced sample: PBMCs or a T cell subset sorted from them (not recorded which). The receptors originated from an adult woman who had mild COVID-19 (a few samples of this study predate the infection). Cell type and time point are not known.

This clonotype was detected ten times or more. The chain employs TRBV5-1 and TRBJ2-2; 7 positions match TRBD1. This CDR3 has 15 amino acids. Germline V gene lookup returns CDR1 SGHRS and CDR2 YFSETQ. V lost 10 bases, J lost 0 bases, and 9 bases stayed unmatched. As DNA, the CDR3 is TGCGCCTGCCGAAAGACAGGGACGAACACCGGGGAGCTGTTTTTT. It is translated as CACRKTGTNTGELFF.

This clonotype was observed at least ten times. J is TRBJ2-1 and V is TRBV12-3 or TRBV12-4; 12 bases map to TRBD2. The CDR3 covers 15 residues. The trim removed 4 bases at V and 7 bases at J, leaving 5 bases unmatched. The CDR3 region has the DNA TGTGCCAGCAGTTCCCTAGCGGGGGGGAATAATGAGCAGTTCTTC. Translating gives CASSSLAGGNNEQFF.

Only a few counts were recorded for this clonotype. CDR3 nucleotide sequence: TGTGCCAGCAGCTTAGCAGGGGCCGGAGGGGGGACTGAAGCTTTCTTT. Protein sequence: CASSLAGAGGGTEAFF. The chain uses TRBV7-2 and TRBJ1-1, with a weak D call TRBD1 (6 bases). Looked up from germline, CDR1 is SGHTA and CDR2 is FQGNSA. V lost 0 bases to trimming and J lost 5 bases, with 16 bases between them. The CDR3 extends over 16 amino acids.

The CDR3 sequence: CASSPTQYRYNEQFF. The CDR3 DNA reads TGTGCCAGCAGTCCTACGCAATATCGGTACAATGAGCAGTTCTTC. The genes are TRBV2 and TRBJ2-1; D remains ambiguous. CDR1 SNHLY and CDR2 FYNNEI come from the germline V gene. This CDR3 is 15 amino acids long. With 5 bases removed from V and 4 bases from J, the gap between germline ends came to 15 bases. Full variable domain (outside the CDR3, taken from reference TRBV2 and TRBJ2-1): EPEVTQTPSHQVTQMGQEVILRCVPISNHLYFYWYRQILGQKVEFLVSFYNNEISEKSEIFDDQFSVERPDGSNFTLKIRSTKLEDSAMYFCASSPTQYRYNEQFFGPGTRLTVL.

The V call is TRBV9, the J call TRBJ2-1; TRBD2 is a possible D gene (6 bases). Germline loops: CDR1 SGDLS, CDR2 YYNGEE. The CDR3 is made up of 14 amino acids. With 4 bases removed from V and 10 bases from J, the gap between germline ends came to 18 bases. The CDR3, as DNA: TGTGCCAGCAGCCTAGGTTGGGGGACTGGAGAGCAGTTCTTC. Protein sequence: CASSLGWGTGEQFF.

The sample holds a few counts of this clonotype. The V call is TRBV29-1, the J call TRBJ2-2; possibly TRBD2 for D (6 bases). Germline V gene sequence: CDR1 SQVTM, CDR2 ANQGSEA. The V gene lost 6 bases and the J gene lost 6 bases, with 20 bases spanning the gap. This CDR3 is 15 amino acids long. The CDR3 bases are TGCAGCGTCAACCGACGCTCCGGGGGTTCCGGGGAGCTGTTTTTT. It yields the protein CSVNRRSGGSGELFF.

The V gene is TRBV5-5, the J gene TRBJ2-3; D may be TRBD1 (5 bases). Trimming stripped 4 bases from V and 4 bases from J, with 16 bases between. The germline CDR1 and CDR2 sequences are SGHKS and YYEKEE (reference sequence). The CDR3 is 15 amino acids. The CDR3 region has the DNA TGTGCCAGCAGCCCGACAGTCCTCAAGTCAGATACGCAGTATTTT. It yields the protein CASSPTVLKSDTQYF.

This clonotype was seen only a few times. A much more abundant neighbour one base away suggests this may be a read error. The V call is TRBV5-5, the J call TRBJ2-3; 8 bases map to TRBD2. V gave up 5 bases and J gave up 2 bases; unmatched junction bases: 1. CDR1 is SGHKS and CDR2 is YYEKEE in the germline V gene (reference sequence). The CDR3 sequence is 13 residues long. Written as DNA, the CDR3 is TGTGCCAGCAGTAGCGGGATCACAGATACGCAGTATTTT. Protein sequence: CASSSGITDTQYF.

This clonotype was counted at least ten times. This could be a read error, since a much larger clone is one nucleotide away. The CDR3 region is CASTLYNEQFF. Written as DNA, the CDR3 is TGTGCCAGCACCTTATACAATGAGCAGTTCTTC. The J gene is TRBJ2-1, the V gene TRBV12-3 or TRBV12-4; D gene uncertain. The CDR3 consists of 11 residues. V dropped 7 bases and J dropped 4 bases, with 5 bases sitting between them.

This clonotype has only a few counts. The rearrangement joins TRBV7-9 to TRBJ2-1; 10 bases match TRBD2. The CDR3 contains 14 residues. Germline V gene sequence: CDR1 SEHNR, CDR2 FQNEAQ (reference sequence). Unmatched junction bases numbered 4, after V lost 2 bases and J lost 9 bases. CDR3 residues: CASSLSGRASEQFF. DNA for the CDR3: TGTGCCAGCAGCTTAAGCGGGAGGGCCAGTGAGCAGTTCTTC.

There are a few counts of this clonotype. The chain recombines TRBV20-1 with TRBJ1-2; D is ambiguous. The CDR3 is 14 amino acids. Germline V gene data show CDR1 as DFQATT and CDR2 as SNEGSKA (reference sequence). The V gene lost 2 bases and the J gene lost 4 bases, with 14 bases spanning the gap. CDR3 loop: CSARLTDVLYGYTF. The DNA of the CDR3 is TGCAGTGCTAGACTGACCGACGTACTCTATGGCTACACCTTC.

CDR3 DNA: TGTGCCAGCAGCTGGGAGAGCCTGGGGGACACTGAAGCTTTCTTT. Protein sequence: CASSWESLGDTEAFF. The chain combines TRBV5-4 with TRBJ1-1, with a possible D match to TRBD1 (5 bases). V was shortened by 3 bases and J by 3 bases, with 15 bases between the two germline ends. CDR3 length: 15 residues. In germline, CDR1 is SGHNT, CDR2 YYREEE (reference sequence).

In this sample, this clonotype turned up a few times. This chain connects TRBV20-1 to TRBJ2-5; 9 positions agree with TRBD1. Germline V gives CDR1 DFQATT, CDR2 SNEGSKA (reference sequence). V shed 5 bases and J 6 bases; nucleotides not matched to a gene: 7. This CDR3 is 13 amino acids long. The CDR3 region has the DNA TGCAGTGCTCCACGGACAGGGGAAAAGACCCAGTACTTC. Residues: CSAPRTGEKTQYF.

CDR3 sequence (DNA): TGCAGTGCTAGGTCCCCGAACACCGGGGAGCTGTTTTTT. It encodes CSARSPNTGELFF. The V and J genes are TRBV20-1 and TRBJ2-2; no clear D gene. The CDR3 is 13 amino acids. Trimming removed 3 bases from V and 0 bases from J, with 5 bases in between. Per germline, CDR1 DFQATT and CDR2 SNEGSKA (reference sequence).

This clonotype was seen more than once but under ten times. The chain carries TRBV20-1 and TRBJ2-7; TRBD2 aligns across 7 bases. After removal of 6 bases from V and 4 bases from J, the junction contained 9 bases not matched to a gene. The CDR3 length is 13 residues. From germline, CDR1 is DFQATT and CDR2 SNEGSKA (reference sequence). The CDR3 here is CSARGEQPYEQYF. In nucleotides, the CDR3 is TGCAGTGCCCGGGGGGAACAGCCTTACGAGCAGTACTTC.

The rearrangement uses TRBV28 and TRBJ2-4, with 11 bases that match TRBD1. After removal of 4 bases from V and 5 bases from J, the junction contained 10 bases not matched to a gene. This CDR3 is 17 amino acids long. The germline gives CDR1 MDHEN, CDR2 SYDVKM. Here the CDR3 DNA reads TGTGCCAGCAGTTCTGGGACAGGGGGGATTAGGGAAAACATTCAGTACTTC. It yields the protein CASSSGTGGIRENIQYF.

The chain recombines TRBV2 with TRBJ2-5; 8 bases agree with TRBD2. Looked up from germline, CDR1 is SNHLY and CDR2 is FYNNEI. CDR3 length: 15 amino acids. V shed 3 bases and J 2 bases; nucleotides not matched to a gene: 5. The CDR3 DNA sequence: TGTGCCAGCAGTGACCTTTCGGGGGGGCAAGAGACCCAGTACTTC. Protein: CASSDLSGGQETQYF.

The rearrangement uses TRBV9 and TRBJ2-1; a weak D match, TRBD1 (6 bases). CDR1 and CDR2 (germline): SGDLS, YYNGEE. This CDR3 is 16 amino acids long. Trimming took 0 bases from V and 3 from J, leaving 13 bases between them. The CDR3 spells CASSVVPRQVYNEQFF. CDR3 DNA: TGTGCCAGCAGCGTAGTTCCGCGACAGGTCTACAATGAGCAGTTCTTC.

This chain joins TRBV6-2 or TRBV6-3 and TRBJ2-5; D possibly uses TRBD1 or TRBD2 (5 bases each). This CDR3 has 16 amino acids. V dropped 3 bases and J dropped 5 bases, with 19 bases sitting between them. The germline V gene encodes CDR1 MNHEY and CDR2 SVGEGT. The CDR3 sequence: CASSYWPPSEGETQYF. In nucleotides, the CDR3 is TGTGCCAGCAGTTATTGGCCACCCAGTGAGGGGGAGACCCAGTACTTC.

A few counts support this clonotype. The rearrangement uses TRBV12-3 or TRBV12-4 and TRBJ2-3; maybe TRBD2 (6 bases). V lost 4 bases to trimming and J lost 0 bases, with 14 bases between them. The CDR3 has 16 residues. The CDR3 here is CASSSPGAGSTDTQYF. The CDR3 region has the DNA TGTGCCAGCAGTTCCCCCGGGGCGGGGAGCACAGATACGCAGTATTTT.

V usage is TRBV29-1 and J usage is TRBJ2-7; D possibly corresponds to TRBD2 (7 bases). Germline CDR1 SQVTM, CDR2 ANQGSEA. The CDR3 spans 12 residues. Trimming left V 6 bases short and J 4 bases short, with 13 bases between. The DNA for the CDR3 is TGCAGCGTCAGGGGAGGGACGTACGAGCAGTACTTC. Its translation is CSVRGGTYEQYF.